A selection of T cell receptor beta chains follows, all from one sample in a study of early stage breast cancer tumors. Repertoires were generated with immunoSEQ multiplex PCR, while TCRdb's copy carries only in-frame clones and drops some. The sample includes roughly 49,000 clones, 78% seen only once; the top ten take around 3.4%. The sample comprised blood. Receptor source: a person aged 35-50 years with breast cancer. Both conserved end residues are part of each CDR3. The D gene is left open where the match is weak.

D gene	V gene	J gene	CDR3 protein
-	TRBV7-9	TRBJ2-3	CASSRAVGVGGTDTQYF
TRBD1	TRBV10-2	TRBJ2-3	CASRVDRGRGTDTQYF
-	TRBV30	TRBJ1-5	CAWSVLPGQPQHF
TRBD1	TRBV30	TRBJ1-2	CAWTRQGTASDYGYTF
-	TRBV5-1	TRBJ2-3	CASSLGLDTQYF
-	TRBV19	TRBJ1-1	CASSMSPNTEAFF
-	TRBV9	TRBJ1-1	CASSVGPNTEAFF
TRBD2	TRBV19	TRBJ2-3	CASSRTSGPRTDTQYF
-	TRBV7-9	TRBJ2-1	CASSLEGIQQFF
-	TRBV6-1	TRBJ1-3	CASRPTASGGNTIYF
TRBD1	TRBV6-6	TRBJ2-7	CASSPDRGQGQYF
TRBD2	TRBV6-5	TRBJ2-7	CASSYRREEDEQYF
TRBD1	TRBV7-2	TRBJ2-7	CASSHSQGAGYEQYF
-	TRBV4-1	TRBJ2-1	CASSQEATGVGEQFF
TRBD1	TRBV6-5	TRBJ1-5	CASSRQGVGNQPQHF
-	TRBV11-3	TRBJ2-7	CASSFSGPAYEQYF
-	TRBV9	TRBJ1-1	CASSALGGTEAFF
TRBD2	TRBV2	TRBJ2-3	CASSGDGGADTQYF
-	TRBV7-2	TRBJ1-3	CASSLAPGQGNTIYF
TRBD2	TRBV15	TRBJ2-5	CATSRGGLDVTQYF
-	TRBV10-3	TRBJ1-4	CAITPRQNEKLFF
TRBD1	TRBV2	TRBJ1-1	CASSEATGGSEAFF
-	TRBV7-2	TRBJ2-7	CASTGTPSLASEQYF
TRBD2	TRBV6-5	TRBJ2-1	CASSYSGGYNEQFF
-	TRBV7-5	TRBJ2-1	CARSLVSLGNSGASYNEQFF
TRBD2	TRBV27	TRBJ2-1	CASSLSIGASGINNEQFF
TRBD1	TRBV19	TRBJ2-7	CASLSGRQGEFYEQYF
-	TRBV2	TRBJ2-3	CASSEELGTQYF
-	TRBV11-2	TRBJ1-3	CASSWAGGSGNTIYF
TRBD2	TRBV7-2	TRBJ2-1	CASSLRLAGLSYNEQFF